The following is a T cell receptor (beta chain) sequence with its context. Antigen unknown. These data come from a study of cytomegalovirus exposure and HLA in healthy donors. General observations from the study: In a later analysis, the majority of CMV-associated beta chains seemingly showed HLA restriction. A few CMV-associated chains proved CMV antigen-specific in vitro. Being productive about 87% or about 30% of the time was typical of most TCR beta V segments in an earlier analysis.

Primers included in the PCR were 60 Vbeta and 13 Jbeta primers. Data came from immunoSEQ multiplex PCR; TCRdb stores just in-frame clones and leaves some out. The sample contains fewer than 250,000 clones, roughly 77% of which appear only once. The sample was PBMCs. This TCR derives from a man aged 25-45 years in good health and CMV-seropositive.

CDR3 region: CASSFNRGTNEKLFF. The CDR3 DNA is TGTGCCAGCAGCTTTAACAGGGGAACTAATGAAAAACTGTTTTTT. V and J are TRBV5-6 and TRBJ1-4; 7 bases align to TRBD1. CDR1 is SGHDT and CDR2 is YYEEEE in the germline V gene. The CDR3 extends over 15 amino acids. V trimming: 2 bases; J trimming: 1 base; junction bases outside the gene matches: 2.